The rows below give T cell receptor beta chains drawn from one sample of a study of shared T cell receptors in the human thymus. The assay was immunoSEQ multiplex PCR, and TCRdb's table has in-frame clones only and misses some. This table has 700,000 or so clones, 70% to 90% appearing once. These data are also associated with another study on human thymus T cells.

Material: thymocytes. The receptors shown here come from a girl under three years old with a congenital heart defect. CDR3s include the opening cysteine and the closing phenylalanine or tryptophan. A D gene is named only where the DNA matches it firmly. A clone size is listed for some rows: how often the clone was seen (once, few, many), or a class if it is expanded.

abundance | j_gene | v_gene | len | d_gene | CDR3aa | CDR3nt
NA | TRBJ1-1 | TRBV6-1 | 14 | NA | CASSSREGYFEAFF | TGTGCCAGCAGTAGTAGGGAGGGATACTTTGAAGCTTTCTTT
NA | TRBJ2-1 | TRBV5-1 | 16 | NA | CASSLAEGSSYNEQFF | TGCGCCAGCAGCTTGGCTGAGGGTAGCTCCTACAATGAGCAGTTCTTC
NA | TRBJ1-2 | TRBV28 | 14 | NA | CASSLGGAGYGYTF | TGTGCCAGCAGTTTAGGAGGCGCAGGCTATGGCTACACCTTC
NA | TRBJ1-5 | TRBV4-1 | 18 | TRBD1 | CASSQAPDQQGLDQPQHF | TGCGCCAGCAGCCAAGCCCCAGACCAACAGGGGTTAGATCAGCCCCAGCATTTT
NA | TRBJ1-2 | TRBV5-1 | 18 | NA | CASSLVRAGVGKNYGYTF | TGCGCCAGCAGCTTAGTTAGGGCAGGGGTCGGTAAAAACTATGGCTACACCTTC
NA | TRBJ1-5 | TRBV4-1 | 19 | NA | CASSQDRRRGPLSNQPQHF | TGCGCCAGCAGCCAGGACCGGAGGAGGGGACCACTTAGCAATCAGCCCCAGCATTTT
NA | TRBJ1-1 | TRBV5-4 | 14 | NA | CASSFRLGEAEAFF | TGTGCCAGCAGCTTCAGATTAGGGGAGGCTGAAGCTTTCTTT
once | TRBJ2-3 | TRBV5-1 | 13 | TRBD1 | CASSNPRGFGKYF | TGCGCCAGCAGCAATCCCAGGGGGTTCGGAAAGTATTTT
once | TRBJ2-5 | TRBV2 | 15 | TRBD1 | CASRARTGGLETQYF | TGTGCCAGCAGGGCCCGGACAGGGGGTCTAGAGACCCAGTACTTC
NA | TRBJ2-3 | TRBV11-2 | 17 | TRBD2 | CASSTSTSGGSTDTQYF | TGTGCCAGCAGCACCTCCACTAGCGGGGGAAGCACAGATACGCAGTATTTT
NA | TRBJ2-2 | TRBV28 | 16 | TRBD1 | CASRSPGQGASGELFF | TGTGCCAGCAGATCCCCGGGACAGGGGGCTTCCGGGGAGCTGTTTTTT
NA | TRBJ1-5 | TRBV5-5 | 14 | TRBD1 | CASSPGTVYQPQHF | TGTGCCAGCAGCCCCGGGACAGTTTATCAGCCCCAGCATTTT
NA | TRBJ1-2 | TRBV5-6 | 15 | TRBD1 | CASSKSTGRDYGYTF | TGTGCCAGCAGCAAATCGACAGGGCGGGACTATGGCTACACCTTC
NA | TRBJ1-2 | TRBV7-2 | 16 | NA | CASSLAARDTNYGYTF | TGTGCCAGCAGCTTAGCGGCCCGGGACACCAACTATGGCTACACCTTC
NA | TRBJ1-6 | TRBV27 | 12 | NA | CASSPPGHPLHF | TGTGCCAGCAGTCCCCCAGGGCACCCCCTCCACTTT
NA | TRBJ2-3 | TRBV7-2 | 18 | TRBD2 | CASSTWTSGVLLTDTQYF | TGTGCCAGCAGCACCTGGACTAGCGGGGTTTTGTTGACAGATACGCAGTATTTT
NA | TRBJ2-1 | TRBV5-1 | 16 | TRBD2 | CASSSPGLAAHNEQFF | TGCGCCAGCAGCTCACCGGGACTAGCGGCTCACAATGAGCAGTTCTTC
NA | TRBJ2-1 | TRBV5-1 | 15 | TRBD1 | CASRDRDREHNEQFF | TGCGCCAGCAGGGACCGGGACAGGGAACACAATGAGCAGTTCTTC
NA | TRBJ1-1 | TRBV4-1 | 14 | NA | CASSRHRGNTEAFF | TGCGCCAGCAGCCGCCATCGGGGGAACACTGAAGCTTTCTTT
NA | TRBJ2-7 | TRBV6-5 | 14 | NA | CASSYSRQDYEQYF | TGTGCCAGCAGTTACTCCCGCCAGGACTACGAGCAGTACTTC
NA | TRBJ1-4 | TRBV6-5 | 15 | TRBD1 | CASSSHRGTNEKLFF | TGTGCCAGCAGTTCCCACAGGGGGACTAATGAAAAACTGTTTTTT
NA | TRBJ2-7 | TRBV6-1 | 15 | TRBD1 | CASSWRDRGSYEQYF | TGTGCCAGCAGCTGGAGGGACAGGGGCTCCTACGAGCAGTACTTC
few | TRBJ1-5 | TRBV28 | 15 | TRBD1 | CATLTTGDGNQPQHF | TGTGCCACCCTGACCACAGGGGACGGCAATCAGCCCCAGCATTTT
NA | TRBJ2-1 | TRBV15 | 17 | NA | CATSFGQSVTVWNEQFF | TGTGCCACCAGTTTTGGTCAAAGCGTGACGGTTTGGAATGAGCAGTTCTTC
NA | TRBJ1-1 | TRBV9 | 14 | NA | CASSSRPVNTEAFF | TGTGCCAGCAGCTCCCGCCCGGTGAACACTGAAGCTTTCTTT
NA | TRBJ1-2 | TRBV5-1 | 16 | TRBD1 | CASTPHQQDRVHGYTF | TGCGCCAGCACTCCCCATCAGCAGGACAGGGTCCATGGCTACACCTTC
NA | TRBJ1-2 | TRBV6-5 | 14 | NA | CASRSRGWNYGYTF | TGTGCCAGCAGGTCTCGGGGATGGAACTATGGCTACACCTTC
NA | TRBJ1-1 | TRBV7-2 | 16 | NA | CASRGRRERLNTEAFF | TGTGCCAGCAGAGGGCGGAGGGAGCGATTGAACACTGAAGCTTTCTTT
NA | TRBJ2-3 | TRBV7-2 | 14 | NA | CASSFIRGTDTQYF | TGTGCCAGCAGCTTTATTCGGGGAACGGATACGCAGTATTTT
NA | TRBJ2-4 | TRBV2 | 13 | NA | CASGPDRINIQYF | TGTGCCAGCGGCCCCGACAGGATAAACATTCAGTACTTC
NA | TRBJ1-2 | TRBV6-1 | 13 | TRBD1 | CASSDRDSDGYTF | TGTGCCAGCAGTGACAGGGACAGCGATGGCTACACCTTC
NA | TRBJ2-3 | TRBV4-1 | 14 | NA | CASSIVAGEDTQYF | TGCGCCAGCAGCATCGTAGCTGGTGAAGATACGCAGTATTTT
NA | TRBJ2-4 | TRBV5-6 | 14 | NA | CASSPAGVENIQYF | TGTGCCAGCAGCCCAGCCGGGGTGGAAAACATTCAGTACTTC
NA | TRBJ2-7 | TRBV6-6 | 14 | TRBD1 | CASSYSRGQGKQYF | TGTGCCAGCAGTTACTCGAGGGGACAGGGGAAGCAGTACTTC
NA | TRBJ1-2 | TRBV20-1 | 10 | NA | CSASGDGYTF | TGCAGTGCTTCAGGGGATGGCTACACCTTC
NA | TRBJ2-3 | TRBV7-9 | 18 | NA | CASSLGSRLAGTTDTQYF | TGTGCCAGCAGCTTAGGAAGTCGATTGGCGGGGACCACAGATACGCAGTATTTT
few | TRBJ1-3 | TRBV19 | 16 | TRBD1 | CASHWTGPLSGNTIYF | TGTGCCAGCCACTGGACAGGCCCACTCTCTGGAAACACCATATATTTT
NA | TRBJ1-5 | TRBV13 | 15 | TRBD1 | CASSLGQGGSQPQHF | TGTGCCAGCAGCCTGGGACAGGGCGGGAGTCAGCCCCAGCATTTT
NA | TRBJ2-1 | TRBV5-1 | 16 | NA | CASSLVGGSSYNEQFF | TGCGCCAGCAGCTTGGTCGGGGGTAGTTCCTACAATGAGCAGTTCTTC
NA | TRBJ2-1 | TRBV5-1 | 14 | NA | CASSLVYPHNEQFF | TGCGCCAGCAGCTTGGTCTACCCGCACAATGAGCAGTTCTTC
NA | TRBJ2-6 | TRBV15 | 16 | NA | CATPAAGTSGANVLTF | TGTGCCACCCCCGCGGCAGGGACATCTGGGGCCAACGTCCTGACTTTC
NA | TRBJ2-5 | TRBV13 | 19 | NA | CASSFFPRLSIKAGETQYF | TGTGCCAGCAGCTTCTTTCCCAGGCTTAGTATCAAGGCAGGGGAGACCCAGTACTTC
once | TRBJ2-7 | TRBV14 | 16 | NA | CASSQDRQARGLEQYF | TGTGCCAGCAGCCAAGATAGGCAGGCAAGGGGTCTCGAGCAGTACTTC
NA | TRBJ2-1 | TRBV12-5 | 12 | NA | CASGLVYGEQFF | TGTGCTAGTGGTTTGGTTTACGGTGAGCAGTTCTTC
NA | TRBJ2-7 | TRBV6-5 | 14 | NA | CASSSDSRTYEQYF | TGTGCCAGCTCTAGCGACAGCCGGACCTACGAGCAGTACTTC
NA | TRBJ2-1 | TRBV7-2 | 16 | TRBD2 | CASSLVSGGATREQFF | TGTGCCAGCAGCTTAGTCAGCGGGGGGGCCACTCGTGAGCAGTTCTTC